A single sample is the source of the 2 T cell receptor beta chains below, sequenced in a study of neurological immune-mediated disorders. TCRdb used MiXCR to reprocess the 5' RACE reads, holding one entry per CDR3 protein. The sample gives about 27,000 distinct CDR3 sequences, roughly 20% of which show up once; approximately 16% is in the top ten. Sequencing was carried out using PBMCs. The source of these receptors is a woman aged 60 to 75 in good health.

This clonotype has at least ten counts. The gene calls are TRBV4-2 and TRBJ2-7, with D maybe TRBD1 (8 bases). V was shortened by 1 base and J by 3 bases, with 13 bases between the two germline ends. The germline V gene encodes CDR1 LGHNA and CDR2 YNFKEQ. The CDR3 totals 15 residues. CDR3 sequence reads: CASSQGTGGGYEQYF. The CDR3 nucleotides read TGTGCCAGCAGCCAAGGTACAGGGGGGGGCTACGAGCAGTACTTC.

This clonotype was detected ten times or more. This chain joins TRBV4-3 and TRBJ2-7, with a tentative D call TRBD2 (5 bases). The V gene lost 3 bases and the J gene lost 5 bases, with 17 bases spanning the gap. The CDR3 totals 15 residues. Germline lookup yields CDR1 LGHNA and CDR2 YSLEER. The CDR3 bases are TGCGCCAGCAGCCAGACTAATGGGGTTTTAGACGAGCAGTACTTC. Translation gives CASSQTNGVLDEQYF.